This T cell receptor beta chain was identified in a study of OX40 agonist ivuxolimab in advanced cancers. A note on the overall study: Ivuxolimab was a fully human IgG2 agonistic monoclonal antibody targeting the costimulatory receptor OX40 (CD134). In the dose-escalation cohort, approximately 80% of patients were male, and the mean age was approximately 60 years with a range of roughly 20 to 85. Among the roughly 50 dose-escalation patients, approximately 20 had hepatocellular carcinoma, some 15 melanoma, 9 renal cell carcinoma and 9 head and neck cancer. Intravenous ivuxolimab was administered to patients every 2 weeks at six dose levels: 0.01, 0.1, 0.3, 1.5, 3 and 10 mg/kg. Partial responses occurred in three dose-escalation patients, of whom one had hepatocellular carcinoma and two had cutaneous melanoma. The paper covers the monotherapy dose-escalation part of the phase I ivuxolimab trial, which included N of about 51 patients. Peripheral TCRbeta sequencing was intended to test whether TCR sequence diversity was altered and clonal T-cell expansion was caused by ivuxolimab. Patients were allowed to have had prior anti-PD-1, anti-PD-L1 or anti-CTLA-4 therapy, and approximately 40% of the dose-escalation patients had previously received checkpoint inhibitors.

What the study reported, not specific to this receptor: Clonal expansion of both CD4+ and CD8+ blood T cells was observed from baseline to week 6 at doses 0.1 to 3.0 mg/kg. After ivuxolimab, CD8+ T cells had more expanded clones than CD4+ T cells on average. Low levels of normalized T-cell clonal expansion were also seen in some nonresponding patients. The antigen specificity of the clonally expanded peripheral T cells was not determined. In the 0.1-3.0 mg/kg groups, partial responders were among the patients with the lowest normalized peripheral clonal expansion, particularly in CD8+ T cells.

For sequencing of the TCRbeta CDR3 region, genomic DNA was extracted from the sorted cells. The immunoSEQ Assay was used to sequence the TCRbeta CDR3 regions. TCRdb limited this immuneACCESS table to in-frame rearrangements with V and J called. A share of clones is missing; checked studies link under half to unresolved V genes, and the rest is unexplained. This sample holds about 79,000 clones; roughly 90% were observed only once. The ten most abundant clones make up 0.5% to 0.55% of the sample. Regarding this clone: The antigen it binds to is not known. No much larger clonotype is one base removed from it; base qualities were not supplied.

Patients with a history of autoimmune disease or receiving systemic immunosuppression were excluded from the trial. Peripheral blood for TCR sequencing was collected from all dose cohorts at baseline, on cycle 4 day 1, and on cycle 7 day 1. Samples came from an open-label, multicenter, first-in-human phase I dose-escalation trial of ivuxolimab. Adults with locally advanced or metastatic melanoma, renal cell carcinoma, hepatocellular carcinoma or head and neck squamous cell carcinoma were enrolled in the trial. Before TCR sequencing, CD4+ and CD8+ T cells were separately sorted from peripheral blood. The input for sequencing was CD4+ or CD8+ T cells sorted from blood, taken in a trial of the OX40 agonist ivuxolimab. The sequence came from an adult with an advanced solid tumor such as melanoma, head and neck, liver or kidney cancer.

The DNA reads TGTGCCAGCAGCTTAGATTGGACTAGCGGGAGTTACTCCTACGAGCAGTACTTC. This codes for CASSLDWTSGSYSYEQYF. The receptor chain draws on TRBV11-3 and TRBJ2-7; 13 central bases correspond to TRBD2. The CDR3 sequence holds 18 residues, the cysteine and phenylalanine included. Only CDR3 DNA is held: 54 bases, read in frame from base 1. The CDR1 and CDR2 encoded by the germline V gene are SGHNT and YENEEA. Germline trimming: 0 bases from V, 0 bases from J; junction bases outside gene matches: 5.